The 15 T cell receptor beta chains below all came from one sample that was sequenced in a study of T cells in tumors and immune-related adverse events. The method was immunoSEQ multiplex PCR; TCRdb's version includes in-frame clones alone and lacks a portion of them. The table lists fewer than 10,000 clones, around 94% of them singletons. The sample here was lymph node tissue, taken from a patient treated with anti-PD-1 therapy. These receptors were obtained from a female donor with metastatic renal cell carcinoma.

The J gene is TRBJ2-7, the V gene TRBV11-3, with D unresolved. The CDR3 runs 13 residues. Deletions cut 1 base from V and 6 bases from J, with 10 bases between. Germline CDR1 and CDR2: SGHNT and YENEEA. The CDR3 sequence is CASSLASGVEQYF. CDR3 bases: TGTGCCAGCAGCTTAGCTTCGGGCGTCGAGCAGTACTTC.

This chain uses TRBV15 with TRBJ1-1; D is ambiguous. Germline-derived CDR1 and CDR2 are LNHNV and YYDKDF (reference sequence). CDR3 length: 14 amino acids. V gave up 0 bases and J gave up 3 bases, with 8 bases separating them. CDR3 region: CATSRDGSYTEAFF. The CDR3 DNA follows: TGTGCCACCAGCAGAGATGGGAGTTACACTGAAGCTTTCTTT.

This clone appeared a few times. The chain employs TRBV4-1 and TRBJ1-2; D ambiguous. V was clipped by 0 bases and J by 4 bases, with 15 bases between them. Germline-derived CDR1 and CDR2 are MGHRA and YSYEKL. CDR3 size: 16 residues. CDR3 DNA: TGCGCCAGCAGCCAAGATGATGTGGCCCCGGGCTATGGCTACACCTTC. Residues: CASSQDDVAPGYGYTF.

The rearrangement links TRBV18 to TRBJ1-5; no clear D gene. V lost 3 bases and J lost 0, with 12 bases in between. CDR1 is KGHSH and CDR2 is LQKENI in the germline V gene. The CDR3 consists of 16 residues. Here the CDR3 reads CASSPSGGHSNQPQHF. The CDR3 DNA sequence: TGTGCCAGCTCACCCTCTGGCGGGCATAGCAATCAGCCCCAGCATTTT.

The rearrangement joins TRBV5-4 to TRBJ2-3; 16 bases line up with TRBD2. The CDR3 covers 16 residues. J lost 5 bases, V lost 4 bases, and 4 bases had no gene match. Germline V CDR1 and CDR2: SGHNT, YYREEE (reference sequence). CDR3 sequence (DNA): TGTGCCAGCAGCGCGGGACTAGCGGGGGGGGTAGATACGCAGTATTTT. Amino acids: CASSAGLAGGVDTQYF.

This chain joins TRBV11-3 and TRBJ2-2; a possible D gene is TRBD2 (6 bases). Trimming took 6 bases from V and 6 from J, leaving 11 bases between them. From germline, CDR1 is SGHNT and CDR2 YENEEA. The CDR3 loop spans 13 amino acids. The CDR3 nucleotides are TGTGCCAGCAGACCCAGCGGGTCCGGGGAGCTGTTTTTT. It codes for CASRPSGSGELFF.

CDR3 residues: CASRPWDSVNSPLHF. CDR3 nucleotide sequence: TGTGCCAGCAGACCCTGGGACAGTGTAAATTCACCCCTCCACTTT. This chain joins TRBV6-5 and TRBJ1-6; the match to TRBD1 covers 7 bases. The J segment lost 7 bases and the V segment lost 6 bases, leaving 9 bases of the junction unmatched. Germline CDR1 is MNHEY and CDR2 is SVGAGI. This CDR3 comprises 15 residues.

The chain recombines TRBV10-1 with TRBJ1-1; 9 bases map to TRBD1. V lost 8 bases to trimming and J lost 5 bases; unmatched junction nucleotides: 6. CDR1 WNHNN and CDR2 SYGVQD come from the germline V gene (reference sequence). The CDR3 covers 13 residues. CDR3 loop: CASRPGTGTEAFF. In nucleotides, the CDR3 is TGCGCCAGCCGTCCCGGGACAGGGACTGAAGCTTTCTTT.

This chain connects TRBV28 to TRBJ2-2; TRBD2 aligns across 8 bases. Trimming cost V 4 bases and J 7 bases; bases outside gene matches: 14. Germline CDR1 reads MDHEN; CDR2 reads SYDVKM. There are 17 residues in the CDR3. The CDR3: CASSSREGRAKGGELFF. The CDR3 region has the DNA TGTGCCAGCAGTTCCCGGGAGGGGCGGGCGAAGGGCGGGGAGCTGTTTTTT.

This sequence joins TRBV5-4 and TRBJ2-7, with a possible D match to TRBD1 (6 bases). This CDR3 is 13 amino acids long. The ends were cut back, 5 bases at V and 0 bases at J, with 9 bases in the middle. The germline V gene has CDR1 SGHNT and CDR2 YYREEE (reference sequence). This chain's CDR3 is CASRQDSSYEQYF. The CDR3 region has the DNA TGTGCCAGCAGACAGGACAGCTCCTACGAGCAGTACTTC.

This chain links TRBV5-6 with TRBJ1-1, with D maybe TRBD1 (5 bases). The V end lost 3 bases, the J end lost 1 base, and 10 bases lay between the germline ends. Per the germline V gene, CDR1 is SGHDT and CDR2 is YYEEEE. CDR3 size: 14 residues. CDR3: CASSSRRANTEAFF. In DNA, the CDR3 is TGTGCCAGCAGCTCGCGCAGGGCGAACACTGAAGCTTTCTTT.

V gene TRBV14 combines with J gene TRBJ1-3, with 11 bases that match TRBD1. Germline lookup yields CDR1 SGHDN and CDR2 FVKESK. The CDR3 has 17 amino acids. J gave up 2 bases and V 5 bases, and 8 bases lay outside the gene matches. The CDR3 loop reads CASSSRADRGPGNTIYF. The DNA for the CDR3 is TGTGCCAGCAGCTCCCGAGCGGACAGGGGGCCTGGAAACACCATATATTTT.

The table lists this clone with a few counts. A junction end diverges from the germline sequence, so it may reflect a read error. The V call is TRBV28, the J call TRBJ1-3; no clear D. Germline CDR1 MDHEN, CDR2 SYDVKM. This CDR3 is 9 amino acids long. Here the CDR3 reads CASSSPRSF. CDR3 nucleotides: TGTGCCAGCAGTTCGCCTCGTTCTTTT. The full variable domain, in which reference TRBV28 and TRBJ1-3 provide the parts outside the CDR3, is DVKVTQSSRYLVKRTGEKVFLECVQDMDHENMFWYRQDPGLGLRLIYFSYDVKMKEKGDIPEGYSVSREKKERFSLILESASTNQTSMYLCASSSPRSFGEGSWLTVV.

This clone was seen just once. The chain is built from TRBV30 and TRBJ2-7; TRBD2 matches at 13 bases. Germline assignment: CDR1 GTSNPN and CDR2 SVGIG (reference sequence). J was trimmed by 1 base and V by 7 bases; bases with no gene match: 7. The CDR3 is 15 amino acids. CDR3 coding DNA: TGTGCCTCCCTGGGGGGACTAGCGGGATCCTACGAGCAGTACTTC. This sequence encodes CASLGGLAGSYEQYF.

The table lists this clone with a count of one. This sequence joins TRBV4-3 and TRBJ1-1, with 8 bases aligning to TRBD1. Losses at the gene ends were 1 base for V and 1 base for J; bases not matched to a gene: 2. CDR3 length: 15 amino acids. Germline CDR1 and CDR2: LGHNA and YSLEER. The CDR3 region is CASSQGTGKNTEAFF. CDR3 nucleotides: TGCGCCAGCAGCCAAGGGACAGGGAAGAACACTGAAGCTTTCTTT.